Reported below is one T cell receptor (beta chain). V shed 6 bases and J 3 bases; nucleotides not matched to a gene: 9. Germline V gene data show CDR1 as LNHDA and CDR2 as SQIVND (reference sequence). The CDR3 totals 15 residues. This record belongs to a study of blood T cell repertoires in COVID-19. Overall study: Samples of COVID-19 (acute and convalescent) were obtained from the United States, Italy and Spain. T cells, B-cell-depleted T cells, or PBMCs supplied cDNA or gDNA.

Authors' methods: Amplification with reference gene primers provided the estimates of nucleated cell counts. The table came from immunoSEQ multiplex PCR; TCRdb's copy has only in-frame clones and leaves some out. For V, J and clone size, that table is used; D and trimming come from the DNA. The sample yields fewer than 200,000 clones, 87% seen once. Categorization into cohorts depended on clinical history that participants reported. The sequence was collected from a human donor with acute COVID-19. The donor label of this sample is uncertain. The chain couples TRBV19 to TRBJ2-3; TRBD2 aligns across 7 bases. Sequenced input: PBMCs or T cells enriched from blood (not recorded which). CDR3 residues: CASSWGGGTTDTQYF. The CDR3 coding sequence is TGTGCCAGTAGCTGGGGCGGGGGTACTACAGATACGCAGTATTTT. Supplemented by reference TRBV19 and TRBJ2-3, the full variable domain reads DGGITQSPKYLFRKEGQNVTLSCEQNLNHDAMYWYRQDPGQGLRLIYYSQIVNDFQKGDIAEGYSVSREKKESFPLTVTSAQKNPTAFYLCASSWGGGTTDTQYFGPGTRLTVL.